This T cell receptor (beta chain) was sequenced in a study of blood T cell repertoires in COVID-19. Study at large: From T cells, B-cell-depleted T cells, or PBMCs came the material, which was cDNA or gDNA.

Authors' data handling: Amplifying reference gene primers gave estimates of nucleated cell counts. Libraries were prepared by immunoSEQ multiplex PCR; TCRdb keeps only in-frame clonotypes and omits some of them. V and J calls and clone size are given by that table; D and trimming were obtained from the DNA. The repertoire holds hundreds of thousands of clones, with around 80% as singletons. While infection was still active, Seattle patients were enrolled and then followed longitudinally. J lost 2 bases, V lost 6 bases, and 3 bases had no gene match. This CDR3 is 13 amino acids long. Source material: peripheral blood. This chain connects TRBV23-1 to TRBJ2-5, with TRBD1 matching 7 bases. TRBV23-1 is classed as an ORF, of uncertain function. The source of this sequence is a woman in her 30s with COVID-19, enrolled during active disease. As DNA, the CDR3 is TGCGCCAGCAGGACAGGGTATCAAGAGACCCAGTACTTC. Translating it yields CASRTGYQETQYF.